This TCR beta chain is from a study of a mutant IDH1 vaccine in newly diagnosed glioma. Study overall: Patients previously underwent radiotherapy, temozolomide, or both, and most underwent both.

With respect to this clone: Antigen: not known.

Time point denoted: week 5, during vaccination. Topical imiquimod accompanied each vaccine dose, which consisted of 300 ug of mutant IDH1 20-mer peptide. In every donor, the tumor was a new WHO grade 3 or 4 IDH1-mutant, ATRX-lost astrocytoma. The repertoire was sequenced with immunoSEQ multiplex PCR; TCRdb's copy has only in-frame clones and lacks some. Here the sample spans tens of thousands of clones, roughly 92% being singletons. Trimming took 3 bases from V and 7 from J; bases not matched to a gene: 7. Germline V gene sequence: CDR1 MNHNS, CDR2 SASEGT. The CDR3 is 15 residues long. This material consisted of PBMCs, taken from a glioma patient whose treatment included an IDH1 peptide vaccine. The V gene is TRBV6-1, the J gene TRBJ2-4; 9 bases map to TRBD1. The source is a man aged 50-59 years with glioma. CDR3 in DNA: TGTGCCAGCAGTGAGCCCGGGACAGGGAGGAACATTCAGTACTTC. Amino acid sequence: CASSEPGTGRNIQYF.